This TCR beta chain was documented in a study of cytomegalovirus exposure and HLA in healthy donors. The donors were part of the validation cohort, which consisted of more than 90 subjects and was separate from the first cohort of roughly 620 subjects. Measured with immunoSEQ multiplex PCR; TCRdb has only the in-frame clones, and not every one. Of 66,000 or so clones in the sample, about 97% were seen once. Germline V gives CDR1 SGHTA, CDR2 FQGTGA. J was trimmed by 7 bases and V by 5 bases; bases with no gene match: 7. The CDR3 has 15 residues. A word on this clone: Its target is unknown.

Study-level points and caveats: The dataset shows that most TCR sequences were rare, while some public TCRs occurred in many donors. A few chains tied to CMV proved CMV antigen-specific in vitro.

The sequenced material came from PBMCs. The TCR originated in a woman aged 18-29 years in good health and CMV-seropositive. The chain uses TRBV7-3 and TRBJ2-1; 11 bases are shared with TRBD2. This CDR3 reads CASSTRSGRGNEQFF. CDR3 DNA sequence: TGTGCCAGCAGCACACGTAGCGGGAGGGGTAATGAGCAGTTCTTC.